The source of this TCR beta chain is a study of T cells in Graves' hyperthyroidism and ophthalmopathy. The germline gives CDR1 MNHNS, CDR2 SASEGT. CDR3 size: 14 residues. Trimming removed 9 bases at V and 1 base at J, with 15 bases between. Reasons for excluding patients were uncontrolled infection, other autoimmune disease, pregnancy or lactation. RNA transcripts served as the template for amplifying TCR beta CDR3 regions. An initial round of RT-PCR targeting the TCR CDR3 relied on the HTBI primer set. TCRdb re-derived calls from the multiplex PCR reads in MiXCR, one entry per CDR3 protein. The sample holds 400,000 to 600,000 distinct CDR3 sequences, 20% to 25% seen once. Concerning this clonotype: The antigen remains unidentified.

The study's findings and limits: Most clonotypes expanded in thyroid above 0.001 were likewise present in blood.

V usage is TRBV6-1 and J usage is TRBJ1-1; D perhaps matches TRBD1 (5 bases). This TCR was sampled from a man between 18 and 35 years old with Graves' hyperthyroidism. The sequenced sample was blood. The CDR3 DNA is TGTGCCAGTATCCCAGGGTTGGGGAACACTGAAGCTTTCTTT. It specifies CASIPGLGNTEAFF.